Reported below is one TCR beta chain. Data came from immunoSEQ multiplex PCR; TCRdb stores just in-frame clones and leaves some out. Of 150,000 to 200,000 clones listed, roughly 89% are singletons. The data originate from a study of blood T cell repertoires in COVID-19. Germline V gene lookup returns CDR1 LNHDA and CDR2 SQIVND (reference sequence). The CDR3 loop spans 16 amino acids. The V gene end was trimmed by 4 bases and the J gene end by 6 bases; junction bases not matched to a gene: 10. Sequencing was performed on peripheral blood. The chain joins TRBV19 to TRBJ2-7; TRBD2 aligns across 12 bases. The sequence came from a man aged 35 to 55 with acute or convalescent COVID-19. This CDR3 is CASSTRTSGDPREQYF. The CDR3 DNA sequence: TGTGCCAGTAGTACACGGACTAGCGGGGACCCGCGCGAGCAGTACTTC.